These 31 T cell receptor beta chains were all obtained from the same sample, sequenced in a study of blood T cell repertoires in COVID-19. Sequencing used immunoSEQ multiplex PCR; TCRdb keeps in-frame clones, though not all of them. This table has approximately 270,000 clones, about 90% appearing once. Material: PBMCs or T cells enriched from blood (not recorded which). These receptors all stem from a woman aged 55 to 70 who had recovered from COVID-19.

The DNA for the CDR3 is TGTGCCAGCAGCTCCGGCGGGAGGGCCAACGGGGAGCTGTTTTTT. This translates into CASSSGGRANGELFF. The chain employs TRBV7-6 and TRBJ2-2, with TRBD2 identical over 9 bases. V lost 4 bases and J lost 7; bases outside the gene matches: 7. This CDR3 has 15 residues. Germline CDR1 is SGHVS and CDR2 is FNYEAQ.

CDR3 DNA sequence: TGTGCCAGCAGCTTGGGTGGAGGCGGGGAGACCCAGTACTTC. Its protein product is CASSLGGGGETQYF. This chain uses TRBV7-2 with TRBJ2-5, with D perhaps matching TRBD2 (5 bases). Germline V gene data show CDR1 as SGHTA and CDR2 as FQGNSA. The ends were cut back, 3 bases at V and 5 bases at J, with 13 bases in the middle. The CDR3 has 14 amino acids. The full variable domain, its missing parts supplied by reference TRBV7-2 and TRBJ2-5, is GAGVSQSPSNKVTEKGKDVELRCDPISGHTALYWYRQSLGQGLEFLIYFQGNSAPDKSGLPSDRFSAERTGGSVSTLTIQRTQQEDSAVYLCASSLGGGGETQYFGPGTRLLVL.

The CDR3: CAVGFGRSNQPQHF. The CDR3 nucleotides read TGTGCGGTGGGATTCGGGAGGAGCAATCAGCCCCAGCATTTT. The V call is TRBV6-5, the J call TRBJ1-5, with D unresolved. The length of the CDR3 is 14 residues. Looked up from germline, CDR1 is MNHEY and CDR2 is SVGAGI.

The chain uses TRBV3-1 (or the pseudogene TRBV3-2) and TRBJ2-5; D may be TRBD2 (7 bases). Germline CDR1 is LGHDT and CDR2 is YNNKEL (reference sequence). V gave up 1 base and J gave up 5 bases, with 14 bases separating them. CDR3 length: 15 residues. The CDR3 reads CASSQVGGARETQYF. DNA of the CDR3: TGTGCCAGCAGCCAAGTTGGGGGGGCCAGGGAGACCCAGTACTTC.

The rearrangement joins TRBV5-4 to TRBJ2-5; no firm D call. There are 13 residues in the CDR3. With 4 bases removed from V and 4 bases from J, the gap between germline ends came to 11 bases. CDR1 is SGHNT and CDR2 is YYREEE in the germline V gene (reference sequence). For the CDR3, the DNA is TGTGCCAGCAGCCCCGGGTGGTTAGAGACCCAGTACTTC. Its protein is CASSPGWLETQYF. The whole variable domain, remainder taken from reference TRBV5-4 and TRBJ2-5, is ETGVTQSPTHLIKTRGQQVTLRCSSQSGHNTVSWYQQALGQGPQFIFQYYREEENGRGNFPPRFSGLQFPNYSSELNVNALELDDSALYLCASSPGWLETQYFGPGTRLLVL.

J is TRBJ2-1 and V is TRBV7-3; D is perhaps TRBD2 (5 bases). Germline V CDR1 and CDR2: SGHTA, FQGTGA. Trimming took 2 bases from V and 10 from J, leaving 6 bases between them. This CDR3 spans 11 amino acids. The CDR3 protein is CASSLSSEQFF. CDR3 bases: TGTGCCAGCAGCTTATCTAGCGAGCAGTTCTTC. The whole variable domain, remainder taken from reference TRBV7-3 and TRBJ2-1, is GAGVSQTPSNKVTEKGKYVELRCDPISGHTALYWYRQSLGQGPEFLIYFQGTGAADDSGLPNDRFFAVRPEGSVSTLKIQRTERGDSAVYLCASSLSSEQFFGPGTRLTVL.

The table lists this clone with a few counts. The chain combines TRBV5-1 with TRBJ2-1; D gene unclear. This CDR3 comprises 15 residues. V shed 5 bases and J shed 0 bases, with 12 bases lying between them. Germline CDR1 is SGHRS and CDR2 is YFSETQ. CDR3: CASRFRSSSYNEQFF. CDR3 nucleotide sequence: TGCGCCAGCAGGTTTCGGTCAAGCTCCTACAATGAGCAGTTCTTC. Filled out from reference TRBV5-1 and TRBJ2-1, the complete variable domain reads KAGVTQTPRYLIKTRGQQVTLSCSPISGHRSVSWYQQTPGQGLQFLFEYFSETQRNKGNFPGRFSGRQFSNSRSEMNVSTLELGDSALYLCASRFRSSSYNEQFFGPGTRLTVL.

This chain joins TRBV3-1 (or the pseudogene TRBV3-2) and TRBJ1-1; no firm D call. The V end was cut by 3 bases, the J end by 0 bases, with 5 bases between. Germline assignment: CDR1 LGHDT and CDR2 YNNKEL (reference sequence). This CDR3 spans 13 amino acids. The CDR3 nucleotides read TGTGCCAGCAGCCAGAACATGAACACTGAAGCTTTCTTT. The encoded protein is CASSQNMNTEAFF.

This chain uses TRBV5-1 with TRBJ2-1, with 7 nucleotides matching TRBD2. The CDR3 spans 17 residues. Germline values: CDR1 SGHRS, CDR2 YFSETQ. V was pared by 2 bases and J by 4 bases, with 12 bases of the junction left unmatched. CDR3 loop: CASSLGRGTGGYNEQFF. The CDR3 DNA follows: TGCGCCAGCAGCTTAGGTCGTGGAACGGGAGGTTACAATGAGCAGTTCTTC.

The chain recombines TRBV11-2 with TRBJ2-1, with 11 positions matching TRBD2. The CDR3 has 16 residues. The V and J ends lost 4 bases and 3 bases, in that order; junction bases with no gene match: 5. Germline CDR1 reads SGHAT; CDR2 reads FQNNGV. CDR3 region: CASSWGLAESYNEQFF. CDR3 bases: TGTGCCAGCAGCTGGGGACTAGCGGAGAGCTACAATGAGCAGTTCTTC.

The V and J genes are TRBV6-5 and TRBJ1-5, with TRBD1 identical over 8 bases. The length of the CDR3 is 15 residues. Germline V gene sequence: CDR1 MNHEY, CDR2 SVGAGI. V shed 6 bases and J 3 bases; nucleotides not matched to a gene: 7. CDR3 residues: CASSQGADPNQPQHF. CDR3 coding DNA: TGTGCCAGCAGCCAGGGGGCCGACCCCAATCAGCCCCAGCATTTT.

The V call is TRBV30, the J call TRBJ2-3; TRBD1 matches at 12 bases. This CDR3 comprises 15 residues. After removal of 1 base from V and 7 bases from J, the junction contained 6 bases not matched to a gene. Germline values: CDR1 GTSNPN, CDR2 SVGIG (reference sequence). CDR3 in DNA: TGTGCCTGGAGTGCCCCGGGACAGGGGGCATATACGCAGTATTTT. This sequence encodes CAWSAPGQGAYTQYF.

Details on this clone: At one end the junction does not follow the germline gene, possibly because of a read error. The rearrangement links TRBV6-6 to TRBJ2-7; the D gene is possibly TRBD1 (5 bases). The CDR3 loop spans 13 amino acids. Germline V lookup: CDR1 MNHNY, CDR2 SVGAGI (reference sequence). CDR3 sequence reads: CASSHSQDYEQYF. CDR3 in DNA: TGTGCCAGCAGTCACTCACAGGACTACGAGCAGTACTTC.

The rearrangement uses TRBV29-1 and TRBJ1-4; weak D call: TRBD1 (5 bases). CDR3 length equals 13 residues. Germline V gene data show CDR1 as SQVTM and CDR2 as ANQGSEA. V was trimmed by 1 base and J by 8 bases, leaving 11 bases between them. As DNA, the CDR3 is TGCAGCGTTGAAGTGGGGCCGGGCGAAAAACTGTTTTTT. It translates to CSVEVGPGEKLFF. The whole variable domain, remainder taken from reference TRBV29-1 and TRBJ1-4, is SAVISQKPSRDICQRGTSLTIQCQVDSQVTMMFWYRQQPGQSLTLIATANQGSEATYESGFVIDKFPISRPNLTFSTLTVSNMSPEDSSIYLCSVEVGPGEKLFFGSGTQLSVL.

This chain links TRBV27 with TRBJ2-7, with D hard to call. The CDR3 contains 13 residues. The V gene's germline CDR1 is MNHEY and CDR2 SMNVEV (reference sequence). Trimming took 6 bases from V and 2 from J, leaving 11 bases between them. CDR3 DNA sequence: TGTGCCAGCAGCACCGCACCGGCCTACGAGCAGTACTTC. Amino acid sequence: CASSTAPAYEQYF.

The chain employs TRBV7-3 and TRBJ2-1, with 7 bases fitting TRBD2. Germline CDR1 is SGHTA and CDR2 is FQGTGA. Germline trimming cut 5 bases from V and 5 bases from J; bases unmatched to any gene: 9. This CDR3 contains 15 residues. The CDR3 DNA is TGTGCCAGCAGCCAACAAGCGGGGATGGACAATGAGCAGTTCTTC. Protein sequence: CASSQQAGMDNEQFF.

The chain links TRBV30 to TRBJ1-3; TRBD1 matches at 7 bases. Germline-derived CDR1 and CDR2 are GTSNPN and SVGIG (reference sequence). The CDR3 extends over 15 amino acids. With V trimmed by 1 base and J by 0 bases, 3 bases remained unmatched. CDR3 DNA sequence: TGTGCCTGGAGTGCGGGGACAGCCTCTGGAAACACCATATATTTT. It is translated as CAWSAGTASGNTIYF.

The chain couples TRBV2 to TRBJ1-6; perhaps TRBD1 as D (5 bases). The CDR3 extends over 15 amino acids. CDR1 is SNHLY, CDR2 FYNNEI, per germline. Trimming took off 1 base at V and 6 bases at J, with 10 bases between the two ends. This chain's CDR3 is CASSEEAGINSPLHF. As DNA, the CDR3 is TGTGCCAGCAGTGAAGAGGCAGGGATTAATTCACCCCTCCACTTT.

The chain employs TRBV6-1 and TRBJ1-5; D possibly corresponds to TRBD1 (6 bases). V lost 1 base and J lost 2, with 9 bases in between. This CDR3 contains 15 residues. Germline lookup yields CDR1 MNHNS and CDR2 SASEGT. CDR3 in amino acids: CASSEGQVGNQPQHF. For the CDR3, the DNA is TGTGCCAGCAGTGAAGGACAGGTCGGCAATCAGCCCCAGCATTTT.

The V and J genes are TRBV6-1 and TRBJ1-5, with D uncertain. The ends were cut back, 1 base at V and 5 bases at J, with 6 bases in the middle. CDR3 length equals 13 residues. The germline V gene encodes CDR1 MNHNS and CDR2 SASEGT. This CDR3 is CASSEGTYQPQHF. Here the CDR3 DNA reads TGTGCCAGCAGTGAAGGAACTTATCAGCCCCAGCATTTT.

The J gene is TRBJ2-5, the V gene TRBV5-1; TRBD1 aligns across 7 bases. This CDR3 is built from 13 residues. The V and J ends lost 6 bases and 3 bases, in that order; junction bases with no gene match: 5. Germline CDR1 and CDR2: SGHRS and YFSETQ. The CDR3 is CASNSGQEETQYF. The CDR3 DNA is TGCGCCAGCAATTCAGGACAGGAAGAGACCCAGTACTTC.

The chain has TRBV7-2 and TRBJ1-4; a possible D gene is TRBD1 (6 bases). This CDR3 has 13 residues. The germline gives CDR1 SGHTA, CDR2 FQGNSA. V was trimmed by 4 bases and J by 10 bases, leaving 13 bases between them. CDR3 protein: CASSSGLQGKLFF. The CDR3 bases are TGTGCCAGCAGCTCAGGGCTACAGGGAAAACTGTTTTTT.

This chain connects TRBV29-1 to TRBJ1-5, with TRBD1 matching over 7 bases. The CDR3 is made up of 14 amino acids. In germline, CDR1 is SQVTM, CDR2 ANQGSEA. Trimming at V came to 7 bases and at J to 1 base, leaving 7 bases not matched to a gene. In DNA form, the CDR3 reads TGCAGCGCTACCGACAGGGAAAGCAATCAGCCCCAGCATTTT. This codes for CSATDRESNQPQHF.

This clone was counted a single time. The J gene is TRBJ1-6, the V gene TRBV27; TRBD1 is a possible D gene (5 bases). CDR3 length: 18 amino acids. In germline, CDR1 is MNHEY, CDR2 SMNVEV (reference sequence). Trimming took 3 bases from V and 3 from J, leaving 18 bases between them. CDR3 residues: CASSFGTPLEGYNSPLHF. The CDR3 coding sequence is TGTGCCAGCAGTTTTGGGACGCCCTTGGAGGGCTATAATTCACCCCTCCACTTT.

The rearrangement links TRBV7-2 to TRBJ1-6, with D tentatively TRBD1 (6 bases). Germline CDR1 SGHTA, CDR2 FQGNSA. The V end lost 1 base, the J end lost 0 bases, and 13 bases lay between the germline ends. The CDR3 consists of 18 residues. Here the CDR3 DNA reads TGTGCCAGCAGCTTAGGATTGAGGACAGCCTCCTATAATTCACCCCTCCACTTT. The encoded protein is CASSLGLRTASYNSPLHF.

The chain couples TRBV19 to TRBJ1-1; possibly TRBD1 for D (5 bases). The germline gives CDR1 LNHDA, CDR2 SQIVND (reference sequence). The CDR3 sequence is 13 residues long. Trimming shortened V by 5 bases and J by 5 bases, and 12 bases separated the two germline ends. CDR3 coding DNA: TGTGCCAGTAGTGCCCAGGGTTTTACTGAAGCTTTCTTT. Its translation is CASSAQGFTEAFF.

CDR3 sequence reads: CASSYLTGAGEKLFF. The CDR3 coding sequence is TGTGCCAGCAGTTACTTGACAGGGGCGGGAGAAAAACTGTTTTTT. This chain uses TRBV6-5 with TRBJ1-4; TRBD1 aligns across 8 bases. Germline CDR1 and CDR2: MNHEY and SVGAGI. CDR3 length: 15 amino acids. The V segment lost 1 base and the J segment 8 bases; nucleotides outside the gene matches: 6.

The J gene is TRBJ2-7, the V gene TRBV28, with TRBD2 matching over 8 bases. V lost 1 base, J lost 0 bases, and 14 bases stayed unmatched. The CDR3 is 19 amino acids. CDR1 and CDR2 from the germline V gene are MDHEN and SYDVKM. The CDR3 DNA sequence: TGTGCCAGCAGTTTATCTTACTCGTCGGCGGGAGGCCCCTCCTACGAGCAGTACTTC. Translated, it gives CASSLSYSSAGGPSYEQYF.

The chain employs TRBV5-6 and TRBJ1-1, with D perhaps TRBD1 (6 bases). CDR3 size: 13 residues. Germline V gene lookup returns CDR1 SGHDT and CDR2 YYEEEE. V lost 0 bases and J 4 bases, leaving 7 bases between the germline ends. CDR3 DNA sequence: TGTGCCAGCAGCTTGGTGGGGGCCACTGAAGCTTTCTTT. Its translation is CASSLVGATEAFF. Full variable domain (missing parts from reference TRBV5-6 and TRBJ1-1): DAGVTQSPTHLIKTRGQQVTLRCSPKSGHDTVSWYQQALGQGPQFIFQYYEEEERQRGNFPDRFSGHQFPNYSSELNVNALLLGDSALYLCASSLVGATEAFFGQGTRLTVV.

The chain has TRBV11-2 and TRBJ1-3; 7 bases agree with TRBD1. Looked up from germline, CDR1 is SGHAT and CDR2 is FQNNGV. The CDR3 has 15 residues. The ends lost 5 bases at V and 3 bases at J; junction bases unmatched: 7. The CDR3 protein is CASSRTGVRGNTIYF. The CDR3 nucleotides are TGTGCCAGCAGCCGGACAGGAGTGCGTGGAAACACCATATATTTT.

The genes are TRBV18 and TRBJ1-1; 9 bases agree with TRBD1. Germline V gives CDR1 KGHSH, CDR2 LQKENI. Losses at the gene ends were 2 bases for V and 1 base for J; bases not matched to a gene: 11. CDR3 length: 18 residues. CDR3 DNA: TGTGCCAGCTCACCAAATATTCAGGGACAGGGTTCGAACACTGAAGCTTTCTTT. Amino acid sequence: CASSPNIQGQGSNTEAFF.